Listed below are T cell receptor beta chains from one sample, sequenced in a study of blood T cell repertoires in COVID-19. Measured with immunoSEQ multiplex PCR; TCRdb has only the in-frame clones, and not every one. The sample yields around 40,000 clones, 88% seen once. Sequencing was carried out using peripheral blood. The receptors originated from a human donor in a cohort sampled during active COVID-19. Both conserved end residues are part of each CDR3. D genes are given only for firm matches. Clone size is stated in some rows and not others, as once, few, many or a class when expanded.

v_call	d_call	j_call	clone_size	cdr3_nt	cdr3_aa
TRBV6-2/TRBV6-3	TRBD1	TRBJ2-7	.	TGTGCCAGCAGTTATTGGACAGGGACCAACGAGCAGTACTTC	CASSYWTGTNEQYF
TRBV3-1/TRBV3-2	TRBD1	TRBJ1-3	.	TGTGCCAGCAGCCAATCGACAGGGGGCGCATCAGGAAACACCATATATTTT	CASSQSTGGASGNTIYF
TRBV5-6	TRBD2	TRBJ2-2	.	TGTGCCAGCAGCCCACTAGCGGGGACGAACACCGGGGAGCTGTTTTTT	CASSPLAGTNTGELFF
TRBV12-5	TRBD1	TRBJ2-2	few	TGTGCTAGTGGTTTTGGGCAGGGGGTGACCGGGGAGCTGTTTTTT	CASGFGQGVTGELFF
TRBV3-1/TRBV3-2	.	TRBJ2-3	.	TGTGCCAGCAGCCAAGCGTCGGGGTCTCCACGGCAGTATTTT	CASSQASGSPRQYF
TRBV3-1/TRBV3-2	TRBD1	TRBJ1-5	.	TGTGCCAGCAGCCCCGCCGGACAGGATTTTAATCAGCCCCAGCATTTT	CASSPAGQDFNQPQHF
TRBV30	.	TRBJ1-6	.	TGTGCCTGGAGTGTAGACACGAACTATAATTCACCCCTCCACTTT	CAWSVDTNYNSPLHF
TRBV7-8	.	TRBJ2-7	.	TGTGCCAGCAGCTTAACCGGGAGCCCCTACGAGCAGTACTTC	CASSLTGSPYEQYF
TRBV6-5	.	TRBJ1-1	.	TGTGCCATCTGGTCCCAGGGTTCGGCTTTCTTT	CAIWSQGSAFF
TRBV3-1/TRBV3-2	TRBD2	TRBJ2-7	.	TGTGCCAGCAGCCGCGCCCTCCCGGGACTAGCGGGGGCCTCCTACGAGCAGTACTTC	CASSRALPGLAGASYEQYF
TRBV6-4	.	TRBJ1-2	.	TGTGCCAGCAGTGAGGAGGGGACGGGGTATGGCTACACCTTC	CASSEEGTGYGYTF
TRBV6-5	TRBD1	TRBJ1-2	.	TGTGCCAGCAGTTTAAAGACAGGGTATGATGGCTACACCTTC	CASSLKTGYDGYTF
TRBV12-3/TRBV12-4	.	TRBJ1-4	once	TGTGCCAGCAGTCCCCGCCGGGGGGAAAAACTGTTTTTT	CASSPRRGEKLFF
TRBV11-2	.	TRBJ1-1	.	TGTGCCAGCAGCCGCACCGGGAACACTGAAGCTTTCTTT	CASSRTGNTEAFF
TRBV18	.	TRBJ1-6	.	TGTGCCAGCTCAGGACAGTTTAATTCACCCCTCCACTTT	CASSGQFNSPLHF
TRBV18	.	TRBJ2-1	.	TGTGCCAGCTCACCACGGGACTCCAGTGAGCAGTTCTTC	CASSPRDSSEQFF
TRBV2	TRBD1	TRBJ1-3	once	TGTGCCAGCAGCGAGGGACAGGTCAATGGAAACACCATATATTTT	CASSEGQVNGNTIYF
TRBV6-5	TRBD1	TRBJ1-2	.	TGTGCCAGCAGGACCCCCCGGGACAGGGGTGGCTACACCTTC	CASRTPRDRGGYTF
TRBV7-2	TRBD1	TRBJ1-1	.	TGTGCCAGCAGCTTAGCCGGGACAGGGGTAGAAACTGAAGCTTTCTTT	CASSLAGTGVETEAFF
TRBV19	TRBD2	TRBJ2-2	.	TGTGCCAGTACTAAGGGCCTGGGACTAGCGGGGGCCGGGGAGCTGTTTTTT	CASTKGLGLAGAGELFF
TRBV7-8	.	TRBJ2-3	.	TGTGCCAGCAGCTCCAATCAACGGGGGAGCACAGATACGCAGTATTTT	CASSSNQRGSTDTQYF
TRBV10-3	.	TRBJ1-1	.	TGTGCCATCAGTAACTTACAGGGTCCGAACACTGAAGCTTTCTTT	CAISNLQGPNTEAFF
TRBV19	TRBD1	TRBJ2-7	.	TGTGCCAGTAGTATTGACAGGGGGCCGACCTACGAGCAGTACTTC	CASSIDRGPTYEQYF
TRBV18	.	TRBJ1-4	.	TGTGCCAGCTCACCACAGACAGACTCTAATGAAAAACTGTTTTTT	CASSPQTDSNEKLFF